These 12 T cell receptor beta chains share one sample of origin, sequenced in a study of shared clonotypes between healthy human individuals. Some clones are missing from TCRdb's copy, which holds only in-frame ones; the method was immunoSEQ multiplex PCR. This sample carries over a million clones, 75% to 85% of them seen once, and the ten largest clones take more than 0.55%. The sequenced sample consisted of memory CD4+ T cells from PBMCs. Stated subset: CD45RA-negative fraction. The receptors originated from a man aged 18 to 29 in good health. Some clones in this sample may be carry-over from other donors' samples.

The J gene is TRBJ1-1, the V gene TRBV5-1; D is perhaps TRBD1 (5 bases). Trimming removed 1 base from V and 4 bases from J, with 14 bases in between. The CDR3 covers 15 residues. Germline V CDR1 and CDR2: SGHRS, YFSETQ. CDR3 protein: CASSLFSGVVTEAFF. The CDR3 DNA sequence: TGCGCCAGCAGCTTGTTCTCGGGGGTGGTCACTGAAGCTTTCTTT.

J is TRBJ2-6 and V is TRBV13; TRBD2 might be the D (6 bases). Trimming took off 4 bases at V and 0 bases at J, with 16 bases between the two ends. This CDR3 has 18 amino acids. Germline loops: CDR1 PRHDT, CDR2 FYEKMQ (reference sequence). The CDR3 coding sequence is TGTGCCAGCAGCTCAGGGACTTCCCACCGCTCTGGGGCCAACGTCCTGACTTTC. Amino acid sequence: CASSSGTSHRSGANVLTF.

V gene TRBV18 combines with J gene TRBJ2-2, with 8 bases aligning to TRBD2. CDR1 is KGHSH, CDR2 LQKENI, per germline. The CDR3 is 17 residues long. Losses at the gene ends were 1 base for V and 5 bases for J; bases not matched to a gene: 9. The CDR3 loop reads CASSPRVLAGSTGELFF. CDR3 DNA: TGTGCCAGCTCACCACGGGTTTTAGCGGGAAGTACCGGGGAGCTGTTTTTT.

This chain links TRBV7-3 with TRBJ2-7; 11 nucleotides match TRBD2. The V gene's germline CDR1 is SGHTA and CDR2 FQGTGA. Trimming removed 5 bases from V and 3 bases from J; junction bases left unmatched: 24. The CDR3 contains 21 residues. CDR3 residues: CASSPKQGARASGRLDYEQYF. The CDR3, as DNA: TGTGCCAGCAGCCCCAAACAGGGGGCGCGGGCTAGCGGGAGGTTAGACTACGAGCAGTACTTC.

V usage is TRBV28 and J usage is TRBJ1-1; 8 nucleotides line up with TRBD1. The ends lost 2 bases at V and 5 bases at J; junction bases unmatched: 4. CDR3 length: 14 amino acids. CDR1 and CDR2 (germline): MDHEN, SYDVKM. The CDR3 loop is CASSLQGANTEAFF. CDR3 nucleotides: TGTGCCAGCAGTTTACAGGGGGCGAATACTGAAGCTTTCTTT. The variable domain in full, completed from reference TRBV28 and TRBJ1-1, reads DVKVTQSSRYLVKRTGEKVFLECVQDMDHENMFWYRQDPGLGLRLIYFSYDVKMKEKGDIPEGYSVSREKKERFSLILESASTNQTSMYLCASSLQGANTEAFFGQGTRLTVV.

The gene calls are TRBV5-1 and TRBJ1-1; TRBD1 aligns across 10 bases. Germline loops: CDR1 SGHRS, CDR2 YFSETQ. The trim removed 5 bases at V and 5 bases at J, leaving 6 bases unmatched. There are 14 residues in the CDR3. CDR3 sequence: CASRFGQGGTEAFF. The CDR3 nucleotides are TGCGCCAGCAGATTTGGACAGGGGGGGACTGAAGCTTTCTTT.

The chain carries TRBV27 and TRBJ2-7; tentative D call: TRBD2 (5 bases). Germline V gene data show CDR1 as MNHEY and CDR2 as SMNVEV (reference sequence). This CDR3 region has 15 residues. V shed 6 bases and J shed 0 bases, with 15 bases lying between them. The CDR3 nucleotides read TGTGCCAGCAGCCCGCTGCGGGCTGGCTCCTACGAGCAGTACTTC. Its protein product is CASSPLRAGSYEQYF.

Notes on this clone: Different DNA sequences within this sample yield the same CDR3. This rearrangement joins TRBV29-1 to TRBJ1-2, with a tentative D call TRBD1 (5 bases). The ends were cut back, 7 bases at V and 3 bases at J, with 9 bases in the middle. The CDR3 spans 11 residues. Germline V gives CDR1 SQVTM, CDR2 ANQGSEA. The CDR3 sequence is CSAGQDYGYTF. Here the CDR3 DNA reads TGCAGCGCTGGACAAGACTATGGCTACACCTTC. The full variable domain, in which reference TRBV29-1 and TRBJ1-2 provide the parts outside the CDR3, is SAVISQKPSRDICQRGTSLTIQCQVDSQVTMMFWYRQQPGQSLTLIATANQGSEATYESGFVIDKFPISRPNLTFSTLTVSNMSPEDSSIYLCSAGQDYGYTFGSGTRLTVV.

The chain carries TRBV5-4 and TRBJ1-2, with D perhaps TRBD1 (6 bases). Deletions cut 4 bases from V and 0 bases from J, with 10 bases between. The CDR3 extends over 14 amino acids. The germline CDR1 and CDR2 sequences are SGHNT and YYREEE (reference sequence). CDR3 residues: CASSQGPANYGYTF. The CDR3 DNA reads TGTGCCAGCAGCCAGGGGCCAGCTAACTATGGCTACACCTTC.

CDR3 region: CASSPGTSGLTDTQYF. CDR3 DNA: TGCGCCAGCAGCCCCGGGACTAGCGGGCTGACAGATACGCAGTATTTT. The chain employs TRBV5-1 and TRBJ2-3, with 12 bases that match TRBD2. There are 16 residues in the CDR3. Germline V lookup: CDR1 SGHRS, CDR2 YFSETQ. Trimming removed 4 bases from V and 3 bases from J; junction bases left unmatched: 6. Variable domain in full (rest from reference TRBV5-1 and TRBJ2-3): KAGVTQTPRYLIKTRGQQVTLSCSPISGHRSVSWYQQTPGQGLQFLFEYFSETQRNKGNFPGRFSGRQFSNSRSEMNVSTLELGDSALYLCASSPGTSGLTDTQYFGPGTRLTVL.

The CDR3 reads CASSLLSAYSYEQYF. Here the CDR3 DNA reads TGTGCCAGCAGTTTATTGTCGGCCTACTCCTACGAGCAGTACTTC. The chain carries TRBV28 and TRBJ2-7, with D hard to call. With 1 base removed from V and 0 bases from J, the gap between germline ends came to 10 bases. There are 15 residues in the CDR3. The V gene's germline CDR1 is MDHEN and CDR2 SYDVKM.

In this sample, this clone turned up a few times. The chain uses TRBV19 and TRBJ1-3; D remains unclear. CDR3 size: 14 residues. The germline CDR1 and CDR2 sequences are LNHDA and SQIVND (reference sequence). V lost 9 bases to trimming and J lost 4 bases, with 16 bases between them. Written as DNA, the CDR3 is TGTGCCAGCCCGACCGCTAACCGCGGAAACACCATATATTTT. It codes for CASPTANRGNTIYF.